Below, 18 T cell receptor beta chains from the same sample are listed, as sequenced in a study of T-cell memory formation after mild COVID-19. TCRdb used MiXCR to reprocess the 5' RACE reads, holding one entry per CDR3 protein. The sample lists around 320,000 distinct CDR3 sequences, less than 20% occurring once. The sample was PBMCs or a T cell subset sorted from them (not recorded which). These receptors all come from a man aged 18 to 29 who had mild COVID-19 (a few samples of this study predate the infection). Cell type and time point are not known.

The chain employs TRBV7-2 and TRBJ2-7; TRBD2 aligns across 7 bases. CDR1 is SGHTA, CDR2 FQGNSA, per germline. The CDR3 covers 17 residues. The ends lost 5 bases at V and 5 bases at J; junction bases unmatched: 18. CDR3 nucleotide sequence: TGTGCCAGCAGCCAACTTGGGGGGGGTGGAAGGAGGAACGAGCAGTACTTC. This encodes CASSQLGGGGRRNEQYF.

This clonotype showed up just a few times. This chain joins TRBV19 and TRBJ1-1; perhaps TRBD1 as D (5 bases). This CDR3 contains 13 residues. Per germline, CDR1 LNHDA and CDR2 SQIVND (reference sequence). Trimming left V 7 bases short and J 3 bases short, with 12 bases between. The CDR3 sequence is CASTSDRHTEAFF. Written as DNA, the CDR3 is TGTGCCAGTACCTCCGACAGACACACTGAAGCTTTCTTT.

The chain recombines TRBV7-2 with TRBJ2-2, with TRBD2 matching over 12 bases. Looked up from germline, CDR1 is SGHTA and CDR2 is FQGNSA. There are 16 residues in the CDR3. Losses at the gene ends were 6 bases for V and 7 bases for J; bases not matched to a gene: 9. The CDR3 bases are TGTGCCAGCAGAGCCCCTAGCGGGGGGGTACACGGGGAGCTGTTTTTT. Translation gives CASRAPSGGVHGELFF.

J is TRBJ2-7 and V is TRBV7-6; D possibly matches TRBD1 or TRBD2 (5 bases each). Per the germline V gene, CDR1 is SGHVS and CDR2 is FNYEAQ. The CDR3 spans 15 residues. V shed 4 bases and J shed 5 bases, with 18 bases lying between them. Written as DNA, the CDR3 is TGTGCCAGCAGCTCAAGGGTCGGGGCTTTGGACGAGCAGTACGTC. It yields the protein CASSSRVGALDEQYV.

This clonotype was seen more than once but under ten times. The rearrangement joins TRBV30 to TRBJ2-7; the match to TRBD1 covers 8 bases. This CDR3 is built from 16 residues. Germline V gene sequence: CDR1 GTSNPN, CDR2 SVGIG (reference sequence). V gave up 3 bases and J gave up 1 base; unmatched junction bases: 11. CDR3 nucleotides: TGTGCCTGGAGGGATCGGACAGGGACAGTATCCTACGAGCAGTACTTC. Its protein product is CAWRDRTGTVSYEQYF.

The chain uses TRBV20-1 and TRBJ2-7; D might be TRBD1 (6 bases). The V and J ends lost 4 bases and 3 bases respectively, with 13 bases between them. Germline V gene data show CDR1 as DFQATT and CDR2 as SNEGSKA (reference sequence). This CDR3 has 13 amino acids. The CDR3 nucleotides read TGCAGTGCTACGAAGCAGGGGAACTACGAGCAGTACTTC. Its translation: CSATKQGNYEQYF.

V and J are TRBV6-2 or TRBV6-3 and TRBJ2-3, with 8 bases matching TRBD1. CDR1 MNHEY and CDR2 SVGEGT come from the germline V gene. The V and J ends lost 7 bases and 1 base, in that order; junction bases with no gene match: 4. The CDR3 runs 14 residues. CDR3: CASTDRGGTDTQYF. CDR3 nucleotide sequence: TGTGCCAGCACTGACAGGGGTGGCACAGATACGCAGTATTTT.

This clonotype was counted only a few times. The rearrangement joins TRBV5-1 to TRBJ2-7, with TRBD1 matching 7 bases. From germline, CDR1 is SGHRS and CDR2 YFSETQ. There are 16 residues in the CDR3. The junction had 10 bases not matched to a gene; V was cut back by 1 base and J by 3 bases. Here the CDR3 DNA reads TGCGCCAGCAGCTTGACTCCACGGGCAGGGGGCTACGAGCAGTACTTC. It codes for CASSLTPRAGGYEQYF. The whole variable domain, remainder taken from reference TRBV5-1 and TRBJ2-7, is KAGVTQTPRYLIKTRGQQVTLSCSPISGHRSVSWYQQTPGQGLQFLFEYFSETQRNKGNFPGRFSGRQFSNSRSEMNVSTLELGDSALYLCASSLTPRAGGYEQYFGPGTRLTVT.

This clonotype came up a few times. The chain joins TRBV5-1 to TRBJ2-3; 9 bases agree with TRBD2. The CDR3 covers 17 residues. V gave up 0 bases and J gave up 3 bases; unmatched junction bases: 8. CDR1 and CDR2 (germline): SGHRS, YFSETQ. CDR3 in DNA: TGCGCCAGCAGCTTGGCCGAGACAGCGGGGGGAACAGATACGCAGTATTTT. Amino acid sequence: CASSLAETAGGTDTQYF.

The chain has TRBV5-6 and TRBJ1-1, with D possibly being TRBD1 (5 bases). Germline V lookup: CDR1 SGHDT, CDR2 YYEEEE. V was clipped by 1 base and J by 4 bases, with 17 bases between them. There are 16 residues in the CDR3. The CDR3 nucleotides read TGTGCCAGCAGCTTGCTGGGACGGTGGGGAAGCACTGAAGCTTTCTTT. Residues: CASSLLGRWGSTEAFF.

The gene calls are TRBV6-5 and TRBJ1-6; 8 bases line up with TRBD1. V lost 3 bases, J lost 8 bases, and 6 bases stayed unmatched. Germline lookup yields CDR1 MNHEY and CDR2 SVGAGI. CDR3 length: 15 residues. CDR3 in DNA: TGTGCCAGCAGTTATACCGGGACAGGCCATTCACCCCTCCACTTT. It is translated as CASSYTGTGHSPLHF.

The V and J genes are TRBV9 and TRBJ2-1, with 9 bases aligning to TRBD2. There are 15 residues in the CDR3. V was pared by 0 bases and J by 6 bases, with 4 bases of the junction left unmatched. The V gene's germline CDR1 is SGDLS and CDR2 YYNGEE. DNA of the CDR3: TGTGCCAGCAGCGTAGAACTAGCGGGCATCAATGAGCAGTTCTTC. Translated, it gives CASSVELAGINEQFF. The full variable domain, rest sourced from reference TRBV9 and TRBJ2-1, is DSGVTQTPKHLITATGQRVTLRCSPRSGDLSVYWYQQSLDQGLQFLIQYYNGEERAKGNILERFSAQQFPDLHSELNLSSLELGDSALYFCASSVELAGINEQFFGPGTRLTVL.

This sequence joins TRBV7-8 and TRBJ2-6, with 7 bases lining up with TRBD1. Germline V gene lookup returns CDR1 SGHVS and CDR2 FQNEAQ. The CDR3 runs 16 residues. Germline trimming cut 4 bases from V and 0 bases from J; bases unmatched to any gene: 3. CDR3 DNA: TGTGCCAGCAGCTCAGGGGGTGCCTCTGGGGCCAACGTCCTGACTTTC. Protein sequence: CASSSGGASGANVLTF.

The V and J genes are TRBV2 and TRBJ2-1, with TRBD1 matching 9 bases. V gave up 11 bases and J gave up 4 bases; unmatched junction bases: 9. CDR3 length: 14 residues. Germline values: CDR1 SNHLY, CDR2 FYNNEI. The CDR3 reads CAGCSGTGYNEQFF. CDR3 nucleotide sequence: TGTGCCGGCTGCTCCGGGACAGGGTACAATGAGCAGTTCTTC.

The chain uses TRBV6-4 and TRBJ1-1, with D possibly matching TRBD1 (5 bases). CDR1 is MRHNA, CDR2 SNTAGT, per germline. The CDR3 is made up of 14 amino acids. Trimming shortened V by 3 bases and J by 1 base, and 9 bases separated the two germline ends. The CDR3 sequence is CASSDGGWNTEAFF. The CDR3 bases are TGTGCCAGCAGTGATGGGGGTTGGAACACTGAAGCTTTCTTT.

This clonotype was seen a handful of times. This chain connects TRBV7-9 to TRBJ2-7; possibly TRBD2 for D (5 bases). The CDR3 spans 12 residues. The germline V gene has CDR1 SEHNR and CDR2 FQNEAQ (reference sequence). The CDR3 sequence: CAGSSEAYEQYV. In DNA, the CDR3 is TGTGCCGGCAGCTCGGAGGCCTACGAGCAGTACGTC.

In this sample, this clonotype turned up many times. The rearrangement joins TRBV5-1 to TRBJ2-3; 12 bases align to TRBD2. CDR1 SGHRS and CDR2 YFSETQ come from the germline V gene. The CDR3 is 14 residues long. V was clipped by 4 bases and J by 6 bases; unmatched bases: 3. The CDR3 nucleotides are TGCGCCAGCAGCACCGGGACTAGCGGGGATACGCAGTATTTT. Amino acid sequence: CASSTGTSGDTQYF. The full variable domain, rest sourced from reference TRBV5-1 and TRBJ2-3, is KAGVTQTPRYLIKTRGQQVTLSCSPISGHRSVSWYQQTPGQGLQFLFEYFSETQRNKGNFPGRFSGRQFSNSRSEMNVSTLELGDSALYLCASSTGTSGDTQYFGPGTRLTVL.

This CDR3 reads CASSSRLQGYTF. The DNA of the CDR3 is TGTGCCAGCAGCTCGAGACTTCAGGGCTACACCTTC. The V gene is TRBV7-9, the J gene TRBJ1-2, with unresolved D. The CDR3 contains 12 residues. Trimming took 4 bases from V and 8 from J, leaving 11 bases between them. Germline V gene data show CDR1 as SEHNR and CDR2 as FQNEAQ (reference sequence).